These 30 T cell receptor beta chains were sequenced from one sample in a study of cytomegalovirus exposure and HLA in healthy donors. PCR was performed using 60 Vbeta and 13 Jbeta primers. Generated by immunoSEQ multiplex PCR, the TCRdb table keeps only in-frame clones and is missing some. The sample contains over 200,000 clones, 77% of which appear only once. The sequencing input was PBMCs. The receptors stem from an older woman in good health and CMV-seropositive.

This clone has a handful of counts. The chain joins TRBV29-1 to TRBJ1-1; D remains unclear. The CDR3 has 11 amino acids. V shed 4 bases and J shed 6 bases, with 9 bases lying between them. CDR1 is SQVTM and CDR2 is ANQGSEA in the germline V gene. The CDR3 here is CSVGEGAEAFF. CDR3 DNA sequence: TGCAGCGTTGGAGAGGGCGCTGAAGCTTTCTTT.

The gene calls are TRBV7-8 and TRBJ2-1; 13 nucleotides agree with TRBD2. The CDR3 totals 15 residues. The germline V gene encodes CDR1 SGHVS and CDR2 FQNEAQ. V shed 4 bases and J 12 bases; nucleotides not matched to a gene: 9. The CDR3 spells CASSSGLAGLLWQFF. CDR3 in DNA: TGTGCCAGCAGCTCGGGACTAGCGGGGTTGTTGTGGCAGTTCTTC.

This chain links TRBV7-2 with TRBJ1-5; D call uncertain. In germline, CDR1 is SGHTA, CDR2 FQGNSA. The CDR3 length is 15 residues. The ends were cut back, 1 base at V and 6 bases at J, with 13 bases in the middle. This chain's CDR3 is CASSLDSGGGQPQHF. Written as DNA, the CDR3 is TGTGCCAGCAGCTTAGACAGTGGAGGTGGTCAGCCCCAGCATTTT.

The CDR3 DNA sequence: TGTGCCAGCAGCCTGAAAGGGGGAGATACTTTCGGTGAGCAGTTCTTC. Its translation: CASSLKGGDTFGEQFF. This sequence joins TRBV7-2 and TRBJ2-1; D perhaps matches TRBD1 (6 bases). This CDR3 is 16 amino acids long. The germline CDR1 and CDR2 sequences are SGHTA and FQGNSA. V was shortened by 5 bases and J by 9 bases, with 23 bases between the two germline ends.

This chain links TRBV10-1 with TRBJ2-7, with 7 bases identical to TRBD1. This CDR3 region has 14 residues. Germline V gene data show CDR1 as WNHNN and CDR2 as SYGVQD (reference sequence). The J segment lost 0 bases and the V segment lost 5 bases, leaving 4 bases of the junction unmatched. CDR3 DNA sequence: TGCGCCAGCAGTTTGGGACAGACCTCCTACGAGCAGTACTTC. This sequence encodes CASSLGQTSYEQYF.

This sequence joins TRBV7-2 and TRBJ2-7; 11 bases match TRBD2. V lost 1 base, J lost 6 bases, and 8 bases stayed unmatched. The CDR3 totals 16 residues. CDR1 is SGHTA and CDR2 is FQGNSA in the germline V gene. The CDR3 sequence: CASSLVGLAGGREQYF. The CDR3 DNA sequence: TGTGCCAGCAGCTTAGTTGGCCTAGCGGGAGGCCGCGAGCAGTACTTC.

In its sample, this clone was seen once. In DNA form, the CDR3 reads TGTGCCAGCAGCCGAGAACGGGGATCTATGTCCTACGAGCAGTACTTC. Translated: CASSRERGSMSYEQYF. The V gene is TRBV11-2, the J gene TRBJ2-7, with TRBD2 as a possible D gene (5 bases). Germline assignment: CDR1 SGHAT and CDR2 FQNNGV. The CDR3 spans 16 residues. Trimming removed 5 bases at V and 1 base at J, with 18 bases between.

Details on this clone: Compared with germline, one end of the junction differs, possibly owing to a read error. The CDR3 bases are TGTGCCTCCGCTAGCGGAAGCAGAGGCTACAATGAGCAGCTCTTC. This translates into CASASGSRGYNEQLF. The chain employs TRBV6-1 and TRBJ2-1, with TRBD2 identical over 7 bases. Germline V gene lookup returns CDR1 MNHNS and CDR2 SASEGT. CDR3 length equals 15 residues.

The rearrangement joins TRBV5-8 to TRBJ1-1; D not resolved. Germline V gene lookup returns CDR1 SGHTS and CDR2 YDEGEE. The CDR3 extends over 17 amino acids. V lost 0 bases and J 9 bases, leaving 24 bases between the germline ends. CDR3 residues: CASSLEGFGENRFQAFF. The CDR3 DNA reads as TGTGCCAGCAGCTTGGAAGGGTTTGGGGAGAACCGATTCCAAGCTTTCTTT.

The J gene is TRBJ1-6, the V gene TRBV28; D may be TRBD1 (5 bases). The CDR3 runs 15 residues. Germline lookup yields CDR1 MDHEN and CDR2 SYDVKM. V shed 6 bases and J shed 7 bases, with 16 bases lying between them. The CDR3, as DNA: TGTGCCAGCAGACCCGCGACAGTAGGGAATTCACCCCTCCACTTT. Protein sequence: CASRPATVGNSPLHF.

This chain joins TRBV28 and TRBJ2-3, with 10 nucleotides matching TRBD2. V gave up 7 bases and J gave up 6 bases; unmatched junction bases: 7. Germline assignment: CDR1 MDHEN and CDR2 SYDVKM. The CDR3 contains 14 residues. The CDR3 DNA is TGTGCCAGCATCCAACTAGCGGGGTCCGATACGCAGTATTTT. Amino acid sequence: CASIQLAGSDTQYF.

Worth noting for this clone: Different DNA sequences within this sample yield the same CDR3. The chain employs TRBV7-9 and TRBJ1-2; TRBD1 aligns across 7 bases. With V trimmed by 5 bases and J by 5 bases, 5 bases remained unmatched. Germline values: CDR1 SEHNR, CDR2 FQNEAQ (reference sequence). The CDR3 length is 13 residues. The CDR3 bases are TGTGCCAGCAGCGCAGGGACAGATTATGGCTACACCTTC. This codes for CASSAGTDYGYTF.

The V and J genes are TRBV7-9 and TRBJ2-4; a possible D gene is TRBD2 (7 bases). Germline loops: CDR1 SEHNR, CDR2 FQNEAQ (reference sequence). The length of the CDR3 is 15 residues. With 6 bases removed from V and 0 bases from J, the gap between germline ends came to 12 bases. CDR3 residues: CASSSAGAAKNIQYF. DNA of the CDR3: TGTGCCAGCAGTTCGGCGGGGGCAGCCAAAAACATTCAGTACTTC.

In this sample, this clone turned up a few times. V and J are TRBV18 and TRBJ1-6; D gene ambiguous. V was trimmed by 4 bases and J by 8 bases, leaving 15 bases between them. The CDR3 consists of 15 residues. Germline CDR1 and CDR2: KGHSH and LQKENI. CDR3 region: CASSRRSGVDSPLHF. The CDR3 region has the DNA TGTGCCAGCTCACGCAGGTCAGGCGTGGATTCACCCCTCCACTTT.

There are a few counts of this clone. This chain links TRBV4-1 with TRBJ1-2; the D is unclear. Trimming took 0 bases from V and 8 from J, leaving 10 bases between them. CDR3 length: 13 amino acids. From germline, CDR1 is MGHRA and CDR2 YSYEKL. The CDR3 spells CASSQDTGSGYTF. The DNA for the CDR3 is TGCGCCAGCAGCCAAGACACGGGAAGCGGCTACACCTTC.

The chain recombines TRBV11-3 with TRBJ2-3; the match to TRBD2 covers 8 bases. Unmatched junction bases numbered 8, after V lost 2 bases and J lost 1 base. This CDR3 contains 17 residues. The germline V gene encodes CDR1 SGHNT and CDR2 YENEEA. The chain's CDR3 is CASSLSGGGRGTDTQYF. CDR3 DNA sequence: TGTGCCAGCAGCTTATCTGGCGGGGGGCGAGGCACAGATACGCAGTATTTT.

The chain couples TRBV28 to TRBJ1-1; possibly TRBD1 for D (6 bases). This CDR3 contains 14 residues. Trimming removed 2 bases from V and 2 bases from J, with 9 bases in between. Germline V gene lookup returns CDR1 MDHEN and CDR2 SYDVKM. Here the CDR3 reads CASSLRGTNTEAFF. The CDR3 region has the DNA TGTGCCAGCAGTTTAAGGGGGACCAACACTGAAGCTTTCTTT. The whole variable domain, remainder taken from reference TRBV28 and TRBJ1-1, is DVKVTQSSRYLVKRTGEKVFLECVQDMDHENMFWYRQDPGLGLRLIYFSYDVKMKEKGDIPEGYSVSREKKERFSLILESASTNQTSMYLCASSLRGTNTEAFFGQGTRLTVV.

This clone occurred a few times. This chain uses TRBV7-2 with TRBJ2-7; 10 bases are shared with TRBD1. Trimming removed 5 bases from V and 4 bases from J; junction bases left unmatched: 8. This CDR3 has 15 amino acids. CDR1 is SGHTA, CDR2 FQGNSA, per germline. The CDR3 bases are TGTGCCAGCAGCATCACCGGGACAGGGGTATACGAGCAGTACTTC. Its protein is CASSITGTGVYEQYF.

V is TRBV14 and J is TRBJ2-3; D ambiguous. Between the trimmed V and J ends, which lost 3 bases and 2 bases, there was a span of 9 bases. Looked up from germline, CDR1 is SGHDN and CDR2 is FVKESK. The CDR3 consists of 14 residues. Written as DNA, the CDR3 is TGTGCCAGCAGCCAGTTTCGGGTCACAGATACGCAGTATTTT. It translates to CASSQFRVTDTQYF.

The chain links TRBV11-1 to TRBJ1-6; D is possibly TRBD1 (5 bases). Germline loops: CDR1 SGHAT, CDR2 FQDESV (reference sequence). The germline V and J ends were trimmed by 5 bases and 0 bases, with 14 bases remaining between them. The CDR3 is made up of 17 amino acids. The CDR3 region is CASSQTTGYSYNSPLHF. The CDR3 region has the DNA TGTGCCAGCAGCCAAACTACAGGATACTCCTATAATTCACCCCTCCACTTT.

The rearrangement joins TRBV6-5 to TRBJ2-7, with D possibly matching TRBD2 (6 bases). Germline values: CDR1 MNHEY, CDR2 SVGAGI. The V gene lost 6 bases and the J gene lost 3 bases, with 12 bases spanning the gap. This CDR3 comprises 13 residues. The CDR3 DNA is TGTGCCAGCAGAATGGACGGGAGCTACGAGCAGTACTTC. Its translation is CASRMDGSYEQYF.

Written as DNA, the CDR3 is TGTGCCAGCAGTTTAAGTATAGGACAGGCGCCTCGGAATGAGCAGTTCTTC. Translation gives CASSLSIGQAPRNEQFF. The chain uses TRBV27 and TRBJ2-1, with 7 nucleotides matching TRBD1. The V gene end was trimmed by 2 bases and the J gene end by 7 bases; junction bases not matched to a gene: 14. Germline CDR1 MNHEY, CDR2 SMNVEV (reference sequence). This CDR3 region has 17 residues.

J is TRBJ2-6 and V is TRBV11-3, with a tentative D call TRBD1 (5 bases). The V end lost 5 bases, the J end lost 2 bases, and 10 bases lay between the germline ends. Germline values: CDR1 SGHNT, CDR2 YENEEA. The CDR3 is 15 residues long. The CDR3 spells CASSRKGAGANVLTF. The CDR3 nucleotides are TGTGCCAGCAGCCGAAAAGGGGCTGGGGCCAACGTCCTGACTTTC.

CDR3 protein: CASSSGQGKETQYF. CDR3 bases: TGTGCCAGCAGCTCCGGACAGGGCAAAGAGACCCAGTACTTC. This chain uses TRBV6-6 with TRBJ2-5; TRBD1 matches 8 bases. CDR1 and CDR2 from the germline V gene are MNHNY and SVGAGI (reference sequence). V gave up 6 bases and J gave up 3 bases; unmatched junction bases: 6. The CDR3 is 14 amino acids.

This clone was detected only once. The chain carries TRBV5-5 and TRBJ1-5; 7 bases line up with TRBD1. The CDR3 extends over 12 amino acids. CDR1 is SGHKS, CDR2 YYEKEE, per germline (reference sequence). Trimming cost V 8 bases and J 3 bases; bases outside gene matches: 2. CDR3 coding DNA: TGTGCCAGTCAGGGGGTCAATCAGCCCCAGCATTTT. As protein: CASQGVNQPQHF.

The V and J genes are TRBV28 and TRBJ1-4, with D hard to call. Trimming took off 5 bases at V and 6 bases at J, with 19 bases between the two ends. This CDR3 spans 16 amino acids. Germline CDR1 MDHEN, CDR2 SYDVKM. CDR3 residues: CASSKGGAGGDEKLFF. The CDR3 nucleotides read TGTGCCAGCAGTAAGGGAGGTGCAGGTGGGGATGAAAAACTGTTTTTT.

CDR3 loop: CASSYNSLSTDTQYF. The DNA for the CDR3 is TGTGCCAGCAGTTACAACAGCCTTAGCACAGATACGCAGTATTTT. The chain employs TRBV6-5 and TRBJ2-3; D is uncertain. This CDR3 has 15 amino acids. Deletions cut 2 bases from V and 0 bases from J, with 9 bases between. Germline CDR1 is MNHEY and CDR2 is SVGAGI.

This clone was seen a handful of times. The J gene is TRBJ1-4, the V gene TRBV2; TRBD1 agrees at 10 bases. The CDR3 totals 15 residues. V lost 3 bases and J lost 4; bases outside the gene matches: 2. The germline CDR1 and CDR2 sequences are SNHLY and FYNNEI. CDR3 region: CASSDRTGGNEKLFF. CDR3 nucleotides: TGTGCCAGCAGTGACCGGACAGGGGGTAATGAAAAACTGTTTTTT.

This chain connects TRBV6-1 to TRBJ1-2; 10 positions match TRBD1. The V and J ends lost 6 bases and 4 bases, in that order; junction bases with no gene match: 5. Germline V lookup: CDR1 MNHNS, CDR2 SASEGT. There are 14 residues in the CDR3. CDR3 nucleotide sequence: TGTGCCAGCAGCGAGACAGGGGGCTCCTATGGCTACACCTTC. The encoded protein is CASSETGGSYGYTF.

CDR3 region: CASSMTGSGNTIYF. For the CDR3, the DNA is TGCGCCAGCAGCATGACAGGGTCTGGAAACACCATATATTTT. J is TRBJ1-3 and V is TRBV4-1, with 7 bases aligning to TRBD1. V gave up 5 bases and J gave up 1 base; unmatched junction bases: 2. From germline, CDR1 is MGHRA and CDR2 YSYEKL. CDR3 size: 14 residues.